The 29 T cell receptor beta chains below come from one sample, sequenced in a study of OX40 agonist ivuxolimab in advanced cancers. Only in-frame clones appear in the TCRdb table, and some are missing; sequencing was by immunoSEQ multiplex PCR. Here the sample spans tens of thousands of clones, around 83% being singletons. Sequencing used CD4+ or CD8+ T cells sorted from blood, obtained in a trial of the OX40 agonist ivuxolimab. These receptors were collected from an adult with an advanced solid tumor such as melanoma, head and neck, liver or kidney cancer.

The rearrangement joins TRBV30 to TRBJ2-3, with D maybe TRBD2 (6 bases). Trimming stripped 8 bases from V and 3 bases from J, with 15 bases between. From germline, CDR1 is GTSNPN and CDR2 SVGIG (reference sequence). The CDR3 contains 13 residues. The CDR3 spells CALEGRRTDTQYF. The CDR3 DNA reads as TGTGCCCTCGAAGGGAGGAGGACAGATACGCAGTATTTT.

In this sample, this clone turned up once. The gene calls are TRBV6-6 and TRBJ2-6; D remains unclear. The germline V and J ends were trimmed by 5 bases and 2 bases, with 7 bases remaining between them. This CDR3 is built from 14 residues. In germline, CDR1 is MNHNY, CDR2 SVGAGI (reference sequence). The CDR3 DNA follows: TGTGCCAGCAGTCTATATCCTGGGGCCAACGTCCTGACTTTC. Protein product: CASSLYPGANVLTF.

The chain uses TRBV2 and TRBJ2-1; 7 bases are a match to TRBD2. Germline CDR1 is SNHLY and CDR2 is FYNNEI. The V segment lost 0 bases and the J segment 4 bases; nucleotides outside the gene matches: 15. The CDR3 consists of 19 residues. This CDR3 is CASSEAQGGDSRKYNEQFF. DNA of the CDR3: TGTGCCAGCAGTGAAGCGCAGGGAGGGGACTCTAGAAAATACAATGAGCAGTTCTTC. Full variable domain (missing parts from reference TRBV2 and TRBJ2-1): EPEVTQTPSHQVTQMGQEVILRCVPISNHLYFYWYRQILGQKVEFLVSFYNNEISEKSEIFDDQFSVERPDGSNFTLKIRSTKLEDSAMYFCASSEAQGGDSRKYNEQFFGPGTRLTVL.

This clone has just one count. The rearrangement uses TRBV2 and TRBJ2-5; D is possibly TRBD2 (7 bases). Germline loops: CDR1 SNHLY, CDR2 FYNNEI. CDR3 length: 12 residues. V dropped 11 bases and J dropped 4 bases, with 14 bases sitting between them. CDR3 region: CAVGRGGETQYF. CDR3 sequence (DNA): TGTGCCGTTGGGAGGGGGGGAGAGACCCAGTACTTC.

The V gene is TRBV6-5, the J gene TRBJ2-2; D uncertain. Trimming stripped 0 bases from V and 4 bases from J, with 9 bases between. CDR3 length equals 15 residues. The germline gives CDR1 MNHEY, CDR2 SVGAGI. CDR3: CASSYSGSGTGELFF. For the CDR3, the DNA is TGTGCCAGCAGTTACTCAGGGTCGGGCACCGGGGAGCTGTTTTTT.

The rearrangement joins TRBV4-3 to TRBJ2-1, with D perhaps matching TRBD2 (6 bases). This CDR3 has 14 residues. Trimming took 0 bases from V and 7 from J, leaving 10 bases between them. Germline lookup yields CDR1 LGHNA and CDR2 YSLEER. CDR3 bases: TGCGCCAGCAGCCAAGAAAGTGGGAGGAATGAGCAGTTCTTC. Translated, it gives CASSQESGRNEQFF.

The J gene is TRBJ2-7, the V gene TRBV10-3; unclear D gene. CDR1 is ENHRY, CDR2 SYGVKD, per germline. There are 14 residues in the CDR3. Trimming stripped 0 bases from V and 3 bases from J, with 9 bases between. The CDR3 DNA reads as TGTGCCATCAGTGAGTCGTTGAGGTACTACGAGCAGTACTTC. It specifies CAISESLRYYEQYF.

This rearrangement joins TRBV5-4 to TRBJ2-7, with D tentatively TRBD1 (6 bases). Per germline, CDR1 SGHNT and CDR2 YYREEE (reference sequence). Trimming stripped 1 base from V and 5 bases from J, with 10 bases between. CDR3 length: 13 amino acids. For the CDR3, the DNA is TGTGCCAGCAGCTTGCGAGGGGGTAACGAGCAGTACTTC. Protein sequence: CASSLRGGNEQYF.

This rearrangement joins TRBV4-3 to TRBJ2-1; D is unresolved. Trimming left V 0 bases short and J 10 bases short, with 13 bases between. This CDR3 region has 14 residues. CDR1 is LGHNA, CDR2 YSLEER, per germline. The CDR3 DNA reads TGCGCCAGCAGCCAAGAGGAATTTCGACCAGAGCAGTTCTTC. It codes for CASSQEEFRPEQFF.

The chain recombines TRBV5-6 with TRBJ2-1; D unresolved. V was clipped by 6 bases and J by 4 bases, with 14 bases between them. Germline CDR1 is SGHDT and CDR2 is YYEEEE. CDR3 length: 14 residues. CDR3 residues: CASTGATQYNEQFF. The CDR3 nucleotides read TGTGCCAGCACAGGCGCAACCCAATACAATGAGCAGTTCTTC.

The CDR3 DNA follows: TGTGCCAGCAGCCCCTTCTACGAGCAGTACTTC. Translating gives CASSPFYEQYF. J is TRBJ2-7 and V is TRBV7-9; D remains ambiguous. The CDR3 contains 11 residues. Germline CDR1 reads SEHNR; CDR2 reads FQNEAQ (reference sequence). Between the trimmed V and J ends, which lost 5 bases and 3 bases, there was a span of 5 bases.

The table lists this clone with a few counts. The chain recombines TRBV4-1 with TRBJ2-1; D is ambiguous. Between the trimmed V and J ends, which lost 4 bases and 4 bases, there was a span of 8 bases. The germline gives CDR1 MGHRA, CDR2 YSYEKL. This CDR3 has 13 amino acids. The CDR3: CASSPGPYNEQFF. In nucleotides, the CDR3 is TGCGCCAGCAGCCCCGGACCTTACAATGAGCAGTTCTTC.

The CDR3 region has the DNA TGTGCCAGCAGCTTATTTGGGGGCCTCTACAATGAGCAGTTCTTC. It translates to CASSLFGGLYNEQFF. The chain combines TRBV7-9 with TRBJ2-1; TRBD1 might be the D (6 bases). CDR1 and CDR2 (germline): SEHNR, FQNEAQ (reference sequence). Deletions cut 2 bases from V and 3 bases from J, with 11 bases between. This CDR3 comprises 15 residues.

V gene TRBV4-1 combines with J gene TRBJ2-1; 8 bases fit TRBD1. Germline CDR1 is MGHRA and CDR2 is YSYEKL. The CDR3 consists of 15 residues. V shed 2 bases and J 8 bases; nucleotides not matched to a gene: 8. The CDR3 protein is CASSQPDRVNHEQFF. The CDR3 DNA follows: TGCGCCAGCAGCCAACCGGACAGGGTAAATCATGAGCAGTTCTTC.

This chain joins TRBV6-5 and TRBJ2-1, with D perhaps matching TRBD2 (5 bases). This CDR3 region has 16 residues. The germline V gene encodes CDR1 MNHEY and CDR2 SVGAGI. Trimming took off 0 bases at V and 10 bases at J, with 19 bases between the two ends. The CDR3 loop is CASSYSITLASGEQFF. The CDR3 coding sequence is TGTGCCAGCAGTTACTCGATCACTCTAGCCTCCGGAGAGCAGTTCTTC.

This clone was picked up a small number of times. The J gene is TRBJ1-1, the V gene TRBV28, with D hard to call. The CDR3 runs 12 residues. Germline V CDR1 and CDR2: MDHEN, SYDVKM. Trimming shortened V by 7 bases and J by 2 bases, and 8 bases separated the two germline ends. CDR3 in DNA: TGTGCCAGCATTACAGTAAACACTGAAGCTTTCTTT. Translated: CASITVNTEAFF.

The rearrangement uses TRBV28 and TRBJ1-2, with a possible D match to TRBD1 (6 bases). Trimming took off 11 bases at V and 1 base at J, with 14 bases between the two ends. There are 13 residues in the CDR3. Germline CDR1 and CDR2: MDHEN and SYDVKM. CDR3 bases: TGTGCCGGCGGGGGCCCAAGTAACTATGGCTACACCTTC. Encoded protein: CAGGGPSNYGYTF.

The chain couples TRBV27 to TRBJ1-5; no firm D call. This CDR3 has 12 amino acids. Germline V gene data show CDR1 as MNHEY and CDR2 as SMNVEV (reference sequence). V was clipped by 8 bases and J by 6 bases, with 11 bases between them. CDR3 DNA sequence: TGTGCCAGCGGGAGGTTGAGTCAGCCCCAGCATTTT. Translating gives CASGRLSQPQHF.

V is TRBV7-2 and J is TRBJ2-1, with D perhaps assigned TRBD1 or TRBD2 (5 bases each). CDR1 and CDR2 (germline): SGHTA, FQGNSA. CDR3 length: 16 amino acids. Trimming removed 5 bases from V and 5 bases from J, with 19 bases in between. Here the CDR3 DNA reads TGTGCCAGCAGCGCCTCACCGGGACCCGCGGACAATGAGCAGTTCTTC. Translated, it gives CASSASPGPADNEQFF.

The V gene is TRBV11-3, the J gene TRBJ1-2; the D is unclear. Germline assignment: CDR1 SGHNT and CDR2 YENEEA. V lost 1 base and J lost 5, with 8 bases in between. The CDR3 loop spans 13 amino acids. This CDR3 is CASSLGRAYGYTF. The CDR3 coding sequence is TGTGCCAGCAGCTTAGGGAGGGCATATGGCTACACCTTC.

V gene TRBV28 combines with J gene TRBJ2-5; no reliable D call. Trimming left V 5 bases short and J 9 bases short, with 13 bases between. Germline V CDR1 and CDR2: MDHEN, SYDVKM. The CDR3 covers 12 residues. DNA of the CDR3: TGTGCCAGCAGTCCCCATGGGTCGGCCCAGTACTTC. Translated, it gives CASSPHGSAQYF.

The chain carries TRBV5-1 and TRBJ1-2, with 11 nucleotides matching TRBD1. Germline CDR1 is SGHRS and CDR2 is YFSETQ. The CDR3 has 13 residues. Trimming removed 5 bases from V and 8 bases from J; junction bases left unmatched: 5. The CDR3 nucleotides are TGCGCCAGCAGGGAGGGACAGGGGGACGGCTACACCTTC. Its translation: CASREGQGDGYTF.

In its sample, this clone was seen a few times. V usage is TRBV5-6 and J usage is TRBJ2-7, with 12 bases matching TRBD2. V gave up 1 base and J gave up 4 bases; unmatched junction bases: 12. The germline V gene has CDR1 SGHDT and CDR2 YYEEEE. This CDR3 is 18 amino acids long. The DNA of the CDR3 is TGTGCCAGCAGCTTGCTCGGTATGGCTAGCGGGAGGGTGTACGAGCAGTACTTC. Translation: CASSLLGMASGRVYEQYF.

CDR3 region: CATRSFPGTPIDPNYEQYF. The DNA for the CDR3 is TGTGCCACCAGATCATTTCCCGGGACTCCAATCGACCCGAACTACGAGCAGTACTTC. V gene TRBV15 combines with J gene TRBJ2-7, with D perhaps TRBD2 (6 bases). The CDR3 consists of 19 residues. Per the germline V gene, CDR1 is LNHNV and CDR2 is YYDKDF (reference sequence). Trimming stripped 6 bases from V and 3 bases from J, with 30 bases between.

The chain has TRBV2 and TRBJ1-5; D is undetermined. V shed 7 bases and J shed 2 bases, with 21 bases lying between them. The CDR3 has 17 amino acids. CDR1 and CDR2 (germline): SNHLY, FYNNEI. CDR3 region: CASMDRGYLKGNQPQHF. The CDR3 DNA follows: TGTGCCAGCATGGATCGTGGCTATCTAAAGGGCAATCAGCCCCAGCATTTT.

This clone appeared a single time. This chain uses TRBV11-1 with TRBJ2-3; 7 nucleotides align to TRBD2. V lost 6 bases and J lost 1; bases outside the gene matches: 4. The CDR3 is made up of 14 amino acids. CDR1 and CDR2 from the germline V gene are SGHAT and FQDESV (reference sequence). The CDR3 reads CASSSTSGTDTQYF. In nucleotides, the CDR3 is TGTGCCAGCAGTTCAACTAGCGGCACAGATACGCAGTATTTT. The variable domain in full, completed from reference TRBV11-1 and TRBJ2-3, reads EAEVAQSPRYKITEKSQAVAFWCDPISGHATLYWYRQILGQGPELLVQFQDESVVDDSQLPKDRFSAERLKGVDSTLKIQPAELGDSAMYLCASSSTSGTDTQYFGPGTRLTVL.

The V and J genes are TRBV18 and TRBJ2-3; TRBD1 is a possible D gene (5 bases). The germline CDR1 and CDR2 sequences are KGHSH and LQKENI. The V and J ends lost 4 bases and 1 base respectively, with 9 bases between them. The CDR3 totals 14 residues. Written as DNA, the CDR3 is TGTGCCAGCTCACGTGGCAGGGGCACAGATACGCAGTATTTT. Amino acid sequence: CASSRGRGTDTQYF.

The chain carries TRBV7-2 and TRBJ2-2; D is ambiguous. Germline V gene data show CDR1 as SGHTA and CDR2 as FQGNSA. With 0 bases removed from V and 5 bases from J, the gap between germline ends came to 13 bases. The CDR3 totals 16 residues. As DNA, the CDR3 is TGTGCCAGCAGCTTAGCCTCTAAGCTCTATACCGGGGAGCTGTTTTTT. It specifies CASSLASKLYTGELFF.

The chain couples TRBV19 to TRBJ2-3; D may be TRBD2 (5 bases). Trimming shortened V by 4 bases and J by 6 bases, and 23 bases separated the two germline ends. The CDR3 consists of 17 residues. In germline, CDR1 is LNHDA, CDR2 SQIVND (reference sequence). The CDR3 DNA reads TGTGCCAGTAGTACCCGGGGTAGCGTGGTTTCGGCGGATACGCAGTATTTT. This sequence encodes CASSTRGSVVSADTQYF.